These 3 T cell receptor beta chains originate from one sample sequenced in a study of blood T cell repertoires in COVID-19. Repertoires were generated with immunoSEQ multiplex PCR, while TCRdb's copy carries only in-frame clones and drops some. The sample records around 260,000 clones, under 85% being singletons. Specimen: peripheral blood. The receptors were sampled from a human donor with COVID-19, enrolled during active disease. The donor label of this sample is uncertain.

The chain links TRBV9 to TRBJ1-2; TRBD1 matches 8 bases. The CDR3 is 20 amino acids. Germline CDR1 SGDLS, CDR2 YYNGEE. With V trimmed by 3 bases and J by 1 base, 20 bases remained unmatched. In DNA form, the CDR3 reads TGTGCCAGCAGCGAGCAACGAGGACAGGGTAGTCCCCACAATAACTATGGCTACACCTTC. Residues: CASSEQRGQGSPHNNYGYTF.

The chain combines TRBV28 with TRBJ1-2, with TRBD1 matching 7 bases. V shed 6 bases and J 4 bases; nucleotides not matched to a gene: 11. Germline CDR1 and CDR2: MDHEN and SYDVKM. This CDR3 has 15 residues. This CDR3 reads CASSSPPQGGYGYTF. As DNA, the CDR3 is TGTGCCAGCAGCAGTCCCCCTCAGGGGGGCTATGGCTACACCTTC.

The table lists this clone with a few counts. V and J are TRBV9 and TRBJ1-2; 9 bases align to TRBD1. Trimming removed 3 bases from V and 8 bases from J; junction bases left unmatched: 14. The germline V gene encodes CDR1 SGDLS and CDR2 YYNGEE. The CDR3 consists of 16 residues. CDR3 nucleotides: TGTGCCAGCAGCGCTCAGCCGGGACAGGGTATTGGAGGCTACACCTTC. It is translated as CASSAQPGQGIGGYTF.